This T cell receptor (beta chain) was identified in a study of T cells after posttransplantation cyclophosphamide. Study outcomes and limitations: Later post-transplant blood repertoires were often dominated by donor CD8+ memory clones. Tissue-infiltrating T cells from skin or gut overlapped little with blood T cells.

This related bone marrow graft donor gave peripheral blood on the day of marrow donation. Cells defined as naive were viable CD3+CD4+ or CD3+CD8+ and CCR7+CD45RA+CD45RO-CD95-CD27+CD28+. Regarding this clone: The antigen is unknown.

With 5 bases removed from V and 2 bases from J, the gap between germline ends came to 6 bases. There are 12 residues in the CDR3. In germline, CDR1 is PRHDT, CDR2 FYEKMQ (reference sequence). The data were produced by immunoSEQ multiplex PCR, yet TCRdb's version contains in-frame clones alone and is incomplete. Of some 12,000 clones in the sample, 90% to 95% were seen once. Sequencing input: naive CD8+ T cells sorted from PBMCs. The TCR originated in a man between 25 and 39 years old in good health and a related stem cell transplant donor. The rearrangement uses TRBV13 and TRBJ2-5, with D possibly being TRBD1 (6 bases). The CDR3 is CASSQGQETQYF. As DNA, the CDR3 is TGTGCCAGCAGCCAGGGGCAAGAGACCCAGTACTTC.